A single sample is the source of the 24 T cell receptor beta chains below, sequenced in a study of T cells expressing NK-cell markers. Using the 5' RACE reads, TCRdb records one entry per CDR3 protein without DNA. The sample features about 170,000 distinct CDR3 sequences, with 20% to 25% in its top ten. Sequencing was performed on blood T cells: a sorted CD56 or NKG2C T cell subset, CD4+ or CD8+ T cells, or bulk PBMC T cells (not recorded which). These receptors were taken from a man between 18 and 69 years old in good health.

The chain couples TRBV11-2 to TRBJ2-1; with no DNA, the TCRdb D assignment of TRBD2 cannot be verified. CDR1 and CDR2 (germline): SGHAT, FQNNGV. This CDR3 contains 14 residues. CDR3 in amino acids: CASSPSGGDYEQFF.

The chain joins TRBV27 to TRBJ1-6; as DNA is missing, the TRBD1 call by TCRdb cannot be tested. The CDR3 has 17 amino acids. CDR1 and CDR2 from the germline V gene are MNHEY and SMNVEV (reference sequence). CDR3: CASSFSGTGGNNSPLHF.

V is TRBV28 and J is TRBJ1-1. The CDR3 length is 12 residues. Germline assignment: CDR1 MDHEN and CDR2 SYDVKM. The chain's CDR3 is CASTLTGAEAFF.

This chain links TRBV5-1 with TRBJ2-3; TCRdb outputs TRBD2, but without DNA this stays unchecked. The germline V gene has CDR1 SGHRS and CDR2 YFSETQ. The CDR3 is 15 amino acids. The CDR3 loop is CASSFPGPPKDTQYF.

The chain employs TRBV20-1 and TRBJ2-3; TCRdb's D gene call, TRBD1, goes unchecked for lack of DNA. In germline, CDR1 is DFQATT, CDR2 SNEGSKA (reference sequence). The CDR3 sequence is 15 residues long. CDR3 sequence: CSVGVSGVYTDTQYF.

The J gene is TRBJ1-1, the V gene TRBV2. CDR1 is SNHLY, CDR2 FYNNEI, per germline. The length of the CDR3 is 13 residues. The CDR3 region is CASSEGPDTEAFF.

V gene TRBV5-1 combines with J gene TRBJ1-2; TCRdb designates TRBD1, a call that cannot be tested without DNA. The CDR3 has 14 amino acids. Germline V lookup: CDR1 SGHRS, CDR2 YFSETQ. This CDR3 is CASSLTGEGLGYTF.

The rearrangement joins TRBV4-1 to TRBJ2-7. The CDR3 is made up of 15 amino acids. In germline, CDR1 is MGHRA, CDR2 YSYEKL. CDR3 protein: CASSQDISASGEQYF.

The rearrangement links TRBV5-6 to TRBJ1-2. There are 14 residues in the CDR3. CDR1 is SGHDT, CDR2 YYEEEE, per germline. CDR3 region: CASSLWGYNYGYTF.

This rearrangement joins TRBV28 to TRBJ1-2; TCRdb returns TRBD1, unconfirmable since there is no DNA. This CDR3 is built from 20 residues. CDR1 and CDR2 (germline): MDHEN, SYDVKM. CDR3: CASSPSSRRDIKKARYGYTF.

The chain carries TRBV7-9 and TRBJ2-2; TCRdb calls TRBD1, which cannot be checked without DNA. This CDR3 region has 15 residues. Germline CDR1 reads SEHNR; CDR2 reads FQNEAQ (reference sequence). The CDR3 region is CASSAGQGNTGELFF. The full variable domain, its missing parts supplied by reference TRBV7-9 and TRBJ2-2, is DTGVSQNPRHKITKRGQNVTFRCDPISEHNRLYWYRQTLGQGPEFLTYFQNEAQLEKSRLLSDRFSAERPKGSFSTLEIQRTEQGDSAMYLCASSAGQGNTGELFFGEGSRLTVL.

The rearrangement uses TRBV3-1 and TRBJ1-2; the D gene TCRdb calls, TRBD1, cannot be checked with no DNA. The germline CDR1 and CDR2 sequences are LGHDT and YNNKEL (reference sequence). The CDR3 is 15 amino acids. The CDR3 is CASSPGSGLIYGYTF.

The CDR3 here is CASSPRIWDEQFF. This sequence joins TRBV2 and TRBJ2-1; TCRdb proposes TRBD1, but this gene call is untestable without DNA. Germline V gene lookup returns CDR1 SNHLY and CDR2 FYNNEI. The CDR3 spans 13 residues. Full variable domain (outside the CDR3, taken from reference TRBV2 and TRBJ2-1): EPEVTQTPSHQVTQMGQEVILRCVPISNHLYFYWYRQILGQKVEFLVSFYNNEISEKSEIFDDQFSVERPDGSNFTLKIRSTKLEDSAMYFCASSPRIWDEQFFGPGTRLTVL.

This CDR3 is CASSLNEGDRGRDEQFF. The J gene is TRBJ2-1, the V gene TRBV5-8; TCRdb names TRBD1, which stays unverified in the absence of DNA. From germline, CDR1 is SGHTS and CDR2 YDEGEE. The CDR3 runs 17 residues.

The J gene is TRBJ2-7, the V gene TRBV2; as DNA is missing, the TRBD2 call by TCRdb cannot be tested. The CDR3 has 16 residues. Germline lookup yields CDR1 SNHLY and CDR2 FYNNEI. CDR3 amino acids: CASQTSGGLLSYEQYF.

The rearrangement uses TRBV10-3 and TRBJ1-1; the TCRdb call, TRBD1, lacks DNA for checking. The CDR3 spans 15 residues. Looked up from germline, CDR1 is ENHRY and CDR2 is SYGVKD. The CDR3 is CAISATGGRNTEAFF.

CDR3 region: CASSLDRDTYSNQPQHF. The chain couples TRBV7-8 to TRBJ1-5; the TCRdb call, TRBD1, lacks DNA for checking. The CDR3 is made up of 17 amino acids. Germline CDR1 reads SGHVS; CDR2 reads FQNEAQ.

The rearrangement uses TRBV7-9 and TRBJ2-7; TCRdb returns TRBD1, unconfirmable since there is no DNA. The CDR3 has 17 amino acids. Germline values: CDR1 SEHNR, CDR2 FQNEAQ (reference sequence). CDR3 sequence reads: CASSRLHGGPGGYEQYF.

This chain joins TRBV15 and TRBJ2-3; TCRdb gives TRBD1 as the D gene, but with no DNA this cannot be confirmed. Germline V CDR1 and CDR2: LNHNV, YYDKDF (reference sequence). The CDR3 consists of 15 residues. The chain's CDR3 is CATSRLGTVTDTQYF.

The genes are TRBV6-2 or TRBV6-3 and TRBJ2-2; TCRdb reports TRBD1, a call that lacks DNA to check it against. Germline V gene data show CDR1 as MNHEY and CDR2 as SVGEGT. This CDR3 spans 15 amino acids. The CDR3 spells CASSPGTGDTGELFF.

The V and J genes are TRBV7-8 and TRBJ2-1; the TCRdb D gene call, TRBD1, has no DNA to confirm it. CDR1 SGHVS and CDR2 FQNEAQ come from the germline V gene. This CDR3 is built from 15 residues. The CDR3 loop reads CASSPQGSFVDEQFF.

CDR3: CASSRLAGKTDTQYF. The chain recombines TRBV27 with TRBJ2-3; as DNA is missing, the TRBD2 call by TCRdb cannot be tested. This CDR3 is 15 amino acids long. In germline, CDR1 is MNHEY, CDR2 SMNVEV (reference sequence).

The chain combines TRBV2 with TRBJ2-1; TCRdb selects TRBD2, and the lack of DNA leaves this call unchecked. The CDR3 spans 16 residues. CDR1 is SNHLY, CDR2 FYNNEI, per germline. CDR3 residues: CASSGTSGGRYNEQFF.

V gene TRBV5-4 combines with J gene TRBJ1-2. The length of the CDR3 is 13 residues. Germline V gives CDR1 SGHNT, CDR2 YYREEE (reference sequence). CDR3: CASSLWGNYGYTF.